This TCR beta chain was identified during a study of radiotherapy plus CTLA-4 blockade in lung cancer. The method was immunoSEQ multiplex PCR; TCRdb's version includes in-frame clones alone and lacks a portion of them. Of 90,000 to 95,000 clones listed, 83% were seen once; the top ten hold around 0.78%. The TCR was taken from a human donor with non-small cell lung cancer who had stable disease on radiotherapy plus ipilimumab. The material was peripheral blood, obtained from a patient treated with radiotherapy plus ipilimumab.

CDR3 sequence reads: CASVPPGLALNEQFF. CDR3 sequence (DNA): TGTGCTAGTGTACCGCCGGGACTGGCGCTAAATGAGCAGTTCTTC. This chain uses TRBV12-5 with TRBJ2-1; D may be TRBD2 (6 bases). V gave up 7 bases and J gave up 7 bases, with 20 bases separating them. Germline assignment: CDR1 LGHNT and CDR2 FRNRAP. This CDR3 has 15 residues.